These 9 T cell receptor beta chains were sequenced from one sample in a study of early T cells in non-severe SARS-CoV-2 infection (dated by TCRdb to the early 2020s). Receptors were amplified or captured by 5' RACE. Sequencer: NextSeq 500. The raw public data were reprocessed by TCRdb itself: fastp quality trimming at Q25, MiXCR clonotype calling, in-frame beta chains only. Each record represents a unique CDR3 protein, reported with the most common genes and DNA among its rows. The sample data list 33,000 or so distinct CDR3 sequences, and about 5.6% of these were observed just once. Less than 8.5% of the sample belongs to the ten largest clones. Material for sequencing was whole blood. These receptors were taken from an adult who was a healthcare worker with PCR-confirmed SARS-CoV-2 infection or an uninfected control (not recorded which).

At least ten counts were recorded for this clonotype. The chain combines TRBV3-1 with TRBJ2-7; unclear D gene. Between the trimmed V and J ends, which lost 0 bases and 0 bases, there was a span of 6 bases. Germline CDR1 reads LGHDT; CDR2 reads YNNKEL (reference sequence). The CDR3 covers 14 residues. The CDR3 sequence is CASSQEESSYEQYF. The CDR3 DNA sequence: TGTGCCAGCAGCCAAGAGGAGAGCTCCTACGAGCAGTACTTC.

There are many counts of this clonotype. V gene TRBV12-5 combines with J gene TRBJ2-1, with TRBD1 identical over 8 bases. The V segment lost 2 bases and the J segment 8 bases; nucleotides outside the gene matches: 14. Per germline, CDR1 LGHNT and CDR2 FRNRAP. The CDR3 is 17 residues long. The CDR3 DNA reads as TGTGCTAGTGGTTTGAGCCTCGGACAGGGCAGGGTTCATGAGCAGTTCTTC. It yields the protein CASGLSLGQGRVHEQFF.

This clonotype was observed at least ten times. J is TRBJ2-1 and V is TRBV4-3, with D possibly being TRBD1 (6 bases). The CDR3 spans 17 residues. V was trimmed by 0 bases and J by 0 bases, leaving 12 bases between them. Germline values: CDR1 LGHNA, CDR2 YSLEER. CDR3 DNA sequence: TGCGCCAGCAGCCAAGAGGGACAAACCTTCTCCTACAATGAGCAGTTCTTC. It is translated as CASSQEGQTFSYNEQFF.

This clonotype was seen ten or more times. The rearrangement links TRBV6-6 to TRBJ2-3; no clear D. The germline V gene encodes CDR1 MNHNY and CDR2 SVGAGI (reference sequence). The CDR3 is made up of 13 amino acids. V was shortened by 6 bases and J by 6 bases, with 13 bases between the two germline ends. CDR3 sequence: CASRFPQVDTQYF. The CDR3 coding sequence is TGTGCCAGCAGGTTCCCCCAGGTGGATACGCAGTATTTT.

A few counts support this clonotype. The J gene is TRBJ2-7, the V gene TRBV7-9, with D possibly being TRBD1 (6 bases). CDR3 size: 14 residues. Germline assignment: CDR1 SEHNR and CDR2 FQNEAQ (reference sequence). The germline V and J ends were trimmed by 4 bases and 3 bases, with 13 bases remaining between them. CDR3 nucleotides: TGTGCCAGCAGCTCCGGGACACCCTACTACGAGCAGTACTTC. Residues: CASSSGTPYYEQYF. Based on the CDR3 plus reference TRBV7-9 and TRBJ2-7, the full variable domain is DTGVSQNPRHKITKRGQNVTFRCDPISEHNRLYWYRQTLGQGPEFLTYFQNEAQLEKSRLLSDRFSAERPKGSFSTLEIQRTEQGDSAMYLCASSSGTPYYEQYFGPGTRLTVT.

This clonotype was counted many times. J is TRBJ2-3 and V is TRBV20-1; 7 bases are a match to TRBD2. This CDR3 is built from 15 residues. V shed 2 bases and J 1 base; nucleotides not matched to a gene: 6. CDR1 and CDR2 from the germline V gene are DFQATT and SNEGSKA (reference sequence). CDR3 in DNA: TGCAGTGCTAGACCCGGACTAGGGGGCACAGATACGCAGTATTTT. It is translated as CSARPGLGGTDTQYF.

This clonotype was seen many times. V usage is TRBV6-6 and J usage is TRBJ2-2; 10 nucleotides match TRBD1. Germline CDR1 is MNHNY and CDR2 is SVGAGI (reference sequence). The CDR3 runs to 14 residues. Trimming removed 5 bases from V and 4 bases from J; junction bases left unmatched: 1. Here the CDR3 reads CASSRDRGTGELFF. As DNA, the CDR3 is TGTGCCAGCAGTCGGGACAGGGGCACCGGGGAGCTGTTTTTT.

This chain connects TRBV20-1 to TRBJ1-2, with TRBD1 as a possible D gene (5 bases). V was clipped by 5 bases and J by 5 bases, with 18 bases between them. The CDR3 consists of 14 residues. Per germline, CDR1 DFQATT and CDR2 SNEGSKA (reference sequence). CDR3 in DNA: TGCAGTGCTCGAGGAGGGGCAGGGAATTATGGCTACACCTTC. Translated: CSARGGAGNYGYTF.

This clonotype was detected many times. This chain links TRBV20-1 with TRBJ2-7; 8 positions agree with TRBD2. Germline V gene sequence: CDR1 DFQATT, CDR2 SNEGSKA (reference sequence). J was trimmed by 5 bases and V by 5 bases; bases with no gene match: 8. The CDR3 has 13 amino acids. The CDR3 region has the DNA TGCAGTGCTCCCGGGGGGGCTCAAAACGAGCAGTACTTC. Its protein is CSAPGGAQNEQYF.